The subject of this entry is one T cell receptor beta chain. The sample is drawn from a study of cytomegalovirus exposure and HLA in healthy donors. V dropped 1 base and J dropped 6 bases, with 12 bases sitting between them. The CDR3 is 14 residues long. Germline loops: CDR1 MGHRA, CDR2 YSYEKL. 60 Vbeta and 13 Jbeta primers were used in PCR. The data were produced by immunoSEQ multiplex PCR, yet TCRdb's version contains in-frame clones alone and is incomplete. This sample has about 190,000 clones, with around 86% found just once. The sample consisted of PBMCs. The clonotype originates from a man in his forties in good health and CMV-seropositive. This chain joins TRBV4-1 and TRBJ1-2, with TRBD1 as a possible D gene (5 bases). CDR3 amino acids: CASSQAQGLNGYTF. CDR3 coding DNA: TGCGCCAGCAGCCAAGCGCAGGGCTTGAATGGCTACACCTTC.